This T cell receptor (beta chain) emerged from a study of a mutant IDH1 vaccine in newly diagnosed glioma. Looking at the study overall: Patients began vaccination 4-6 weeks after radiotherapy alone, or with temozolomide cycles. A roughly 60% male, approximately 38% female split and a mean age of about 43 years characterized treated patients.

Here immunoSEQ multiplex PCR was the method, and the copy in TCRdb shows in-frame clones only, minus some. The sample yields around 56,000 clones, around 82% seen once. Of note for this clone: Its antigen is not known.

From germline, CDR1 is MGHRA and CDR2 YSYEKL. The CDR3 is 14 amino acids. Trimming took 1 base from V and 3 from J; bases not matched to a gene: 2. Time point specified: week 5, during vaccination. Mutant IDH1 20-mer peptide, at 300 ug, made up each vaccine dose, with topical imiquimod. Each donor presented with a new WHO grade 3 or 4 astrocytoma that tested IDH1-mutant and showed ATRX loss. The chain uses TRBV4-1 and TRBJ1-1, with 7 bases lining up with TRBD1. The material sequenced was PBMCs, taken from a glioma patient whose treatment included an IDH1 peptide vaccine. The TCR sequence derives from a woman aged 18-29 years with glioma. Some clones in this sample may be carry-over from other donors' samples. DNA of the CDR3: TGCGCCAGCAGCCAAGGACAGGGCTACACTGAAGCTTTCTTT. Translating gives CASSQGQGYTEAFF.